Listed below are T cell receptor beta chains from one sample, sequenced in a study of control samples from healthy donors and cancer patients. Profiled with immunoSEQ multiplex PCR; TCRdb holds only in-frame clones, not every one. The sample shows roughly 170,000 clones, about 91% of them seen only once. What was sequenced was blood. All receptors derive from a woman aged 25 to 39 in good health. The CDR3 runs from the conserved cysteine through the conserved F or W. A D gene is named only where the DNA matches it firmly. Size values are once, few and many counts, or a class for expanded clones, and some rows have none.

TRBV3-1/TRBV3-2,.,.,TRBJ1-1,TGTGCCAGCAGCCAAGGTCAGCAGGGTTTACCTGAAGCTTTCTTT,CASSQGQQGLPEAFF
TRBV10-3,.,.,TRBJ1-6,TGTGCCATCAGTGCAAACAGGGAGGGCTCACCCCTCCACTTT,CAISANREGSPLHF
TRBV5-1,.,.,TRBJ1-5,TGCGCCAGCAGGGGGGCTAGCAATCAGCCCCAGCATTTT,CASRGASNQPQHF
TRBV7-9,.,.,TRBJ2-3,TGTGCCAGCAGTTTCGGACGGAGCACAGATACGCAGTATTTT,CASSFGRSTDTQYF
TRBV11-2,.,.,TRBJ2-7,TGTGCCAGCAGCTTAGAAAGGGCGAGCTACGAGCAGTACTTC,CASSLERASYEQYF
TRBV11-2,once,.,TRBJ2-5,TGTGCCAGCACCCAGGGGGGACACAAAGAGACCCAGTACTTC,CASTQGGHKETQYF
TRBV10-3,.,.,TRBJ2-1,TGTGCCATCAGTGCTGGGATCGACAATGAGCAGTTCTTC,CAISAGIDNEQFF
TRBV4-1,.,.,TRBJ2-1,TGCGCCACCGGGGGTAATGAGCAGTTCTTC,CATGGNEQFF
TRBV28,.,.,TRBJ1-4,TGTGCCAGCAGTTACCAGGGTGGGGGTAATGAAAAACTGTTTTTT,CASSYQGGGNEKLFF
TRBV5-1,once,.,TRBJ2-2,TGCGCCAGCAGCTTGGGGGGGTTCGCTAACACCGGGGAGCTGTTTTTT,CASSLGGFANTGELFF
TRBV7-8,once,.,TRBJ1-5,TGTGCCAGCAGCCCCGCACGCAATCAGCCCCAGCATTTT,CASSPARNQPQHF
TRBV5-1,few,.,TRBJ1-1,TGCGCCAGCAGCTTAACCATCGGACAGAACACTGAAGCTTTCTTT,CASSLTIGQNTEAFF
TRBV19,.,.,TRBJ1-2,TGTGCCAGTAGTATGGGACGACGTTTAGATGATGGCTACACCTTC,CASSMGRRLDDGYTF
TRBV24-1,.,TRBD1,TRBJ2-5,TGTGCCACCAGTGATCTCCGGGACAGCCAAGAGACCCAGTACTTC,CATSDLRDSQETQYF
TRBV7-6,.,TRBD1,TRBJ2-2,TGTGCCAGCAGCTTAGCGCTGACAGGGGGCGTAAACACCGGGGAGCTGTTTTTT,CASSLALTGGVNTGELFF
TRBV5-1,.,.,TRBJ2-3,TGCGCCAGCAGCTTGGCGGGTACAGATACGCAGTATTTT,CASSLAGTDTQYF
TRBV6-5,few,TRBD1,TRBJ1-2,TGTGCCAGCAGTTACGGGGGGACAGGGCACCTAGGAGGCTACACCTTC,CASSYGGTGHLGGYTF
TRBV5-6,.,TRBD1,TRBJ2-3,TGTGCCAGCAGCCCCCCCGGACAGGGGAGGCTTACAGATACGCAGTATTTT,CASSPPGQGRLTDTQYF
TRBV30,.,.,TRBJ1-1,TGTGCCTGGAGTATGGGCCTGGAAGCTTTCTTT,CAWSMGLEAFF
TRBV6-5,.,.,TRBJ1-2,TGTGCCAGCAGAAAAACTAACAGGGATCCCTATGGCTACACCTTC,CASRKTNRDPYGYTF
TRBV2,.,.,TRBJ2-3,TGTGCCAGCAGTGGACAGTTCACAGATACGCAGTATTTT,CASSGQFTDTQYF
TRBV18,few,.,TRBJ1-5,TGTGCCAGCTCACCAAGTCAGGACAGTTATCAGCCCCAGCATTTT,CASSPSQDSYQPQHF
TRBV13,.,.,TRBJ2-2,TGTGCCAGCAGCGCGGGCGCGAACACCGGGGAGCTGTTTTTT,CASSAGANTGELFF
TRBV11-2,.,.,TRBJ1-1,TGTGCCAGCAGCTCCGCCCCCTGGACGGTGACTGAAGCTTTCTTT,CASSSAPWTVTEAFF
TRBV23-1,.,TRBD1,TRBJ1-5,TGCGCCAGCAGTCCGGGACAGGGGGCCGTGGGTAGCAATCAGCCCCAGCATTTT,CASSPGQGAVGSNQPQHF
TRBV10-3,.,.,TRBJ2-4,TGTGCCATCAGTGAGCAGGGGAGCAAAAACATTCAGTACTTC,CAISEQGSKNIQYF
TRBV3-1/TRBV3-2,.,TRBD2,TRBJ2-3,TGTGCCAGCAGCCCAAGGGTAGCGGGAGTAGCAGATACGCAGTATTTT,CASSPRVAGVADTQYF
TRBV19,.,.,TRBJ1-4,TGTGCCAGTAGTATCTCGACGGTAAATGAAAAACTGTTTTTT,CASSISTVNEKLFF
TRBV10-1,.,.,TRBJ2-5,TGCGCCAGCAGTGAGCAGGGCGCGACAGAGACCCAGTACTTC,CASSEQGATETQYF
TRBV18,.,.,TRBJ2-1,TGTGCCAGCTCATCGGGATTAGCTCGTGAGCAGTTCTTC,CASSSGLAREQFF
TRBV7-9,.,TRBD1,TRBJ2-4,TGTGCCAGCAGCTTAGTACCGGGACAGGATGTCTCAAAACAGTACTTC,CASSLVPGQDVSKQYF
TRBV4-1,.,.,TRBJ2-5,TGCGCCAGCAGCCAAGAGGGCAGGGGCCACGGGACCCAGTACTTC,CASSQEGRGHGTQYF
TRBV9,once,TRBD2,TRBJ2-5,TGTGCCAGCAGCCGGACTAGCGGGTTTGAGACCCAGTACTTC,CASSRTSGFETQYF
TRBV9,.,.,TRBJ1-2,TGTGCCAGCAGCAGAGGAAGTCTGGCTAACTATGGCTACACCTTC,CASSRGSLANYGYTF
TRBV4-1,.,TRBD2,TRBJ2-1,TGCGCCAGCAGCTACCGCGCGGGTAGCGGGGCACTCGATGAGCAGTTCTTC,CASSYRAGSGALDEQFF
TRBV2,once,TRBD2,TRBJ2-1,TGTGCCAGCAGTGAATGGCTAGCGGGGGGCCGCTCCTACAATGAGCAGTTCTTC,CASSEWLAGGRSYNEQFF
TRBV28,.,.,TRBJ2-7,TGTGCCAGCTGTCCGAGCTCCTACGAGCAGTACTTC,CASCPSSYEQYF
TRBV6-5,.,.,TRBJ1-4,TGTGCCAGCAGCCCCGGACGGGAGGATGGACTGTTTTTT,CASSPGREDGLFF
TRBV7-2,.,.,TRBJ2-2,TGTGCCAGCAGCACAGGACTGCCCAGTGGGGAGCTGTTTTTT,CASSTGLPSGELFF
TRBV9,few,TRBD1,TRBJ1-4,TGTGCCAGCAGCGTGAGACAGGGCCAAAATGAAAAACTGTTTTTT,CASSVRQGQNEKLFF
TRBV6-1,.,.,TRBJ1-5,TGTGCCAGCAGTGAAGCGCTTGCCAAAAAAAGAAGCAATCAGCCCCAGCATTTT,CASSEALAKKRSNQPQHF
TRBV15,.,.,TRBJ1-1,TGTGCCACCAGCAGTTCCCAGGGACGTTTGAACACTGAAGCTTTCTTT,CATSSSQGRLNTEAFF
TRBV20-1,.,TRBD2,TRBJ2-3,TGCAGTGCTAGTCCCAGCGGGAGAATTGATACGCAGTATTTT,CSASPSGRIDTQYF
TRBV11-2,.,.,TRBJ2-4,TGTGCCAGCAGCTCAGACCAAAACATTCAGTACTTC,CASSSDQNIQYF
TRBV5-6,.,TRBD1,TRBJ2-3,TGTGCCAGCACTCGGACAGGGTATATAGATACGCAGTATTTT,CASTRTGYIDTQYF
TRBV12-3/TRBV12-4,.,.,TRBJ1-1,TGTGCCAGCAGTTCCGGGGGAACTGAAGCTTTCTTT,CASSSGGTEAFF
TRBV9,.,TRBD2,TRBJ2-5,TGTGCCAGCAGCGTAGCCCTCGTGGCGGGGGGTTCAGAGACCCAGTACTTC,CASSVALVAGGSETQYF
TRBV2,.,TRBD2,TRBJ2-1,TGTGCCAGCAGGGGAAGTAGCGGGGGGTACAATGAGCAGTTCTTC,CASRGSSGGYNEQFF
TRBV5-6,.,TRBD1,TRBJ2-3,TGTGCCAGCAGCTTGGATACTGGACAGGGGACGACGCAGTATTTT,CASSLDTGQGTTQYF
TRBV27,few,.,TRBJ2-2,TGTGCCAGCAGTTTAGGCAGGCAGAACACCGGGGAGCTGTTTTTT,CASSLGRQNTGELFF
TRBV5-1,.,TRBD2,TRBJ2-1,TGCGCCAGCCGGAAAAGCGGGAGTAGGTACAATGAGCAGTTCTTC,CASRKSGSRYNEQFF
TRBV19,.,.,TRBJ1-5,TGTGCCAGTAGAGCGGGAGTTAATAGCAATCAGCCCCAGCATTTT,CASRAGVNSNQPQHF
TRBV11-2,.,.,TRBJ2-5,TGTGCCAGCAGCTTAGAAGGGACTTTAGAGACCCAGTACTTC,CASSLEGTLETQYF
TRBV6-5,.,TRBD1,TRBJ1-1,TGTGCCTCCCACAGGGGAGGAACTGAAGCTTTCTTT,CASHRGGTEAFF
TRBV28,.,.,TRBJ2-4,TGTGCCAGCAGTTTGCGACGGGGAGCCAAAAACATTCAGTACTTC,CASSLRRGAKNIQYF